The clone carrying this TCR beta chain occurred many times. Its specificity is unknown. This specimen belongs to a study of CD8 T cells in ankylosing spondylitis. Overall study findings and caveats: Earlier literature documents some of the motif variants in reactive arthritis synovial fluid and blood. The authors found the disease-linked clones to be CD8+ and relatively rare in peripheral blood. The study looked at matched synovial fluid samples from ankylosing spondylitis patients. Disease-linked clones were reported to be significantly enriched there. Made up of under ten highly homologous variants, a TCR beta motif appeared characteristic of ankylosing spondylitis blood.

This CDR3 is 15 amino acids long. V lost 4 bases and J lost 8; bases outside the gene matches: 9. Each TCR beta library was made by quantitative 5'-RACE that incorporated molecular barcodes. Each CDR3 protein gets one entry after TCRdb re-called the 5' RACE reads with MiXCR. The sample yields roughly 350,000 distinct CDR3 sequences, roughly 8% seen once. This receptor was obtained from a male donor with ankylosing spondylitis. V and J are TRBV12-3 or TRBV12-4 and TRBJ2-1, with 9 bases that match TRBD2. The specimen sequenced was blood, either unsorted or a sorted T cell fraction (not recorded which). The CDR3 here is CASSSLGLAVDEQFF. The CDR3, as DNA: TGTGCCAGCAGTTCGTTGGGACTAGCCGTCGATGAGCAGTTCTTC.